This T cell receptor beta chain was observed in a study of blood T cell repertoires in COVID-19. Trimming cost V 4 bases and J 7 bases; bases outside gene matches: 5. CDR3 length equals 15 residues. The germline CDR1 and CDR2 sequences are SGHDT and YYEEEE. Method: immunoSEQ multiplex PCR; TCRdb's copy keeps in-frame clones and lacks some. This table has some 150,000 clones, about 90% appearing once. This clonotype originated in a human donor with acute COVID-19. The donor label of this sample is uncertain. Input material: PBMCs or T cells enriched from blood (not recorded which). The V and J genes are TRBV5-6 and TRBJ2-1; 13 positions agree with TRBD2. The CDR3 here is CASSVGTSGENEQFF. CDR3 DNA: TGTGCCAGCAGCGTGGGGACTAGCGGGGAAAATGAGCAGTTCTTC.